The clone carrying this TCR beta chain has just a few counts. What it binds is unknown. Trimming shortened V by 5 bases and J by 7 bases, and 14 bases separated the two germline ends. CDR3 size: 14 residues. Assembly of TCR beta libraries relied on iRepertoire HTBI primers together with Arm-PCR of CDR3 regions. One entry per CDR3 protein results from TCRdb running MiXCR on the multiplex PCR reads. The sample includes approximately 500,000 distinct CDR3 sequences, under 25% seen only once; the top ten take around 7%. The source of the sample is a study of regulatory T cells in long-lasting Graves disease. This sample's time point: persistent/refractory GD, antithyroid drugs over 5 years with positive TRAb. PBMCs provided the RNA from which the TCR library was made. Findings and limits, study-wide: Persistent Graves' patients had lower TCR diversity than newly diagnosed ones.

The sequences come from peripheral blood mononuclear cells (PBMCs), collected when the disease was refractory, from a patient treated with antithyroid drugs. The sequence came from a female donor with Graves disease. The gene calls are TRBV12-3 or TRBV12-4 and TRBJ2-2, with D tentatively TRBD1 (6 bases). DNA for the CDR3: TGTGCCAGCAGTATACAGGGAAGTATCGGGGAGCTGTTTTTT. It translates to CASSIQGSIGELFF.